This T cell receptor (beta chain) appears in the sequencing data of a study of early stage breast cancer tumors. About the research overall: Each sample averaged approximately 10-fold read coverage. Study-wide results and caveats: Tumor and normal breast were distinguished via blood comparison in about 90% of the 16 patients.

To note about this clone: Its antigen is currently unknown.

Method: immunoSEQ multiplex PCR; TCRdb's copy keeps in-frame clones and lacks some. The repertoire holds 60,000 to 75,000 clones, with less than 90% as singletons. Germline V gene sequence: CDR1 SGHAT, CDR2 FQNNGV. The CDR3 sequence is 13 residues long. V shed 5 bases and J shed 9 bases, with 14 bases lying between them. The source material was blood. The rearrangement joins TRBV11-2 to TRBJ2-1; D is possibly TRBD1 (6 bases). The source is a person aged 40 to 49 with breast cancer. Here the CDR3 DNA reads TGTGCCAGCAGCCCACAGGGTTACGGTGAGCAGTTCTTC. Its protein is CASSPQGYGEQFF.